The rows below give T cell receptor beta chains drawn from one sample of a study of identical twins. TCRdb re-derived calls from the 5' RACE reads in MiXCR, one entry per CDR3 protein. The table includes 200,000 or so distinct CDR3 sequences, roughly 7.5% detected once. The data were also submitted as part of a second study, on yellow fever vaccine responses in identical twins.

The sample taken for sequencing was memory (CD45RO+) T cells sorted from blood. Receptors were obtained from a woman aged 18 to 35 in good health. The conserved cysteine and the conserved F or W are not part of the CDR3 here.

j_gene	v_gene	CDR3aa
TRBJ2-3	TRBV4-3	ASSQDDRGQDTQY
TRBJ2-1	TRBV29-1	SVEDGGRNEQF
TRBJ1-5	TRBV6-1	ASSPLGGGPRNQPQH
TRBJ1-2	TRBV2	ASSEGPGINYGYT
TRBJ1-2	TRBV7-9	ASSLATPANYGYT
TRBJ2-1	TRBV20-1	SAKNPGQGASEQF
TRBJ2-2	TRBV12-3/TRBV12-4	ASRKLDPGELF
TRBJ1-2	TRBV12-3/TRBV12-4	ASSLGFGQGSGGYT
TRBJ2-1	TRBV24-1	ATSGASGSFDEQF
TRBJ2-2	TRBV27	ASIPGRRQANTGELF